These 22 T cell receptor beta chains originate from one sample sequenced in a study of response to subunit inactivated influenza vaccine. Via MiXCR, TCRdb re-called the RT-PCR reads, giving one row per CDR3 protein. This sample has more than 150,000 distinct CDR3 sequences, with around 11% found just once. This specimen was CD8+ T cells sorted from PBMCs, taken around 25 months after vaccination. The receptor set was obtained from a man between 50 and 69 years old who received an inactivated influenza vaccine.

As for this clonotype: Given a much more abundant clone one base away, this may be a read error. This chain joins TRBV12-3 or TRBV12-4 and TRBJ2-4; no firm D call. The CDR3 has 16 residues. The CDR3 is CASSLHGDLAKDIQYF. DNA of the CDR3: TGTGCCAGCAGTTTGCACGGAGACTTAGCCAAAGACATTCAGTACTTC.

CDR3 nucleotides: TGTGCCAGCAGCTTAGGACTAGAAGCGTATTTT. This codes for CASSLGLEAYF. The chain uses TRBV7-9 and TRBJ2-3; D might be TRBD2 (6 bases). The CDR3 loop spans 11 amino acids. With 1 base removed from V and 14 bases from J, the gap between germline ends came to 10 bases. Germline loops: CDR1 SEHNR, CDR2 FQNEAQ (reference sequence). Based on the CDR3 plus reference TRBV7-9 and TRBJ2-3, the full variable domain is DTGVSQNPRHKITKRGQNVTFRCDPISEHNRLYWYRQTLGQGPEFLTYFQNEAQLEKSRLLSDRFSAERPKGSFSTLEIQRTEQGDSAMYLCASSLGLEAYFGPGTRLTVL.

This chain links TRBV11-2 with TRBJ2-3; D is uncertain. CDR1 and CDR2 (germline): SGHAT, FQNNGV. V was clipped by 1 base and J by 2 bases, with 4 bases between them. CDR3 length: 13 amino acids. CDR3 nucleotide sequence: TGTGCCAGCAGCTTAGTTCCCACAGATACGCAGTATTTT. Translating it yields CASSLVPTDTQYF. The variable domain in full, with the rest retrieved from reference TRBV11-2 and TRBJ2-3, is EAGVAQSPRYKIIEKRQSVAFWCNPISGHATLYWYQQILGQGPKLLIQFQNNGVVDDSQLPKDRFSAERLKGVDSTLKIQPAKLEDSAVYLCASSLVPTDTQYFGPGTRLTVL.

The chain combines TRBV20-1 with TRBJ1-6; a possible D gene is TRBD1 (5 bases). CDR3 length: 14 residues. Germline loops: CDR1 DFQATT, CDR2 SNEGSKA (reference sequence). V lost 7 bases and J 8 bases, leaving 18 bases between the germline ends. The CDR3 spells CSGDGDREDSPLHF. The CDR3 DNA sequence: TGCAGTGGTGATGGGGACCGAGAGGATTCACCCCTCCACTTT.

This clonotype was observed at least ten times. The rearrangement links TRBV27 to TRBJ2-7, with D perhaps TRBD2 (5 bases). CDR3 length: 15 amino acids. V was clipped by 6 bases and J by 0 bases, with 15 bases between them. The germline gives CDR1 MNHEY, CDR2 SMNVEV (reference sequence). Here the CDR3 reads CASSVGGLSSYEQYF. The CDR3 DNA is TGTGCCAGCAGCGTAGGAGGTCTGAGCTCCTACGAGCAGTACTTC.

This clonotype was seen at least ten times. This chain's CDR3 is CASSKGVGAAEQFF. The CDR3 nucleotides read TGCGCCAGCAGCAAAGGAGTTGGTGCCGCTGAGCAGTTCTTC. The rearrangement links TRBV4-3 to TRBJ2-1; D remains unclear. This CDR3 is built from 14 residues. Germline lookup yields CDR1 LGHNA and CDR2 YSLEER. Trimming pared 5 bases from V and 9 bases from J, leaving 17 bases between.

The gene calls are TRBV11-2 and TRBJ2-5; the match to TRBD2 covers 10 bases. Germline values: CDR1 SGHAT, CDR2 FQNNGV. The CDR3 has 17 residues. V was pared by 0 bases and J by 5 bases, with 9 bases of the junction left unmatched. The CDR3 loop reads CASSLEGPGLAYETQYF. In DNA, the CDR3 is TGTGCCAGCAGCTTAGAGGGCCCGGGACTAGCGTATGAGACCCAGTACTTC.

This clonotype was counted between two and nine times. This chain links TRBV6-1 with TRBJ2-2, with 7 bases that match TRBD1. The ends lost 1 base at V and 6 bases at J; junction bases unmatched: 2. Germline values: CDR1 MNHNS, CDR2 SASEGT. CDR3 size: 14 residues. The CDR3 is CASSEDRGSGELFF. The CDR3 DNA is TGTGCCAGCAGTGAAGACAGGGGCTCCGGGGAGCTGTTTTTT.

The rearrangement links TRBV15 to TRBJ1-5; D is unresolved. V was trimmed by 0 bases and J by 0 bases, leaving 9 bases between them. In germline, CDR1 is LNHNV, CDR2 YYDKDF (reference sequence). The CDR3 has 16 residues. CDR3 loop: CATSRDRQNSNQPQHF. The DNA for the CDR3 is TGTGCCACCAGCAGAGATCGGCAGAATAGCAATCAGCCCCAGCATTTT.

The CDR3 protein is CSARDPGGPYNEQFF. CDR3 nucleotide sequence: TGCAGTGCTAGAGATCCAGGCGGGCCGTACAATGAGCAGTTCTTC. V usage is TRBV20-1 and J usage is TRBJ2-1; weak D call: TRBD2 (5 bases). Germline assignment: CDR1 DFQATT and CDR2 SNEGSKA (reference sequence). V lost 0 bases and J 4 bases, leaving 13 bases between the germline ends. The CDR3 is 15 amino acids.

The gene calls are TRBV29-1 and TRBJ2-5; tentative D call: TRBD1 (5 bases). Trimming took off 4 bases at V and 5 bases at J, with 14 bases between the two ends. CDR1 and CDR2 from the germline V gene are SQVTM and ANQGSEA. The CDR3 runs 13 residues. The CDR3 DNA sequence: TGCAGCGTTGGAATGGCAGGGCTTGAGACCCAGTACTTC. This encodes CSVGMAGLETQYF.

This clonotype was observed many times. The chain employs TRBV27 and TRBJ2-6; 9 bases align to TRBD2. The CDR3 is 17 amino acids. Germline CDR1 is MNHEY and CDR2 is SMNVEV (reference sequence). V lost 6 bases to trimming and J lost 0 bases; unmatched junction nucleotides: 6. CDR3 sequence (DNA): TGTGCCAGCAGGCGACTAGCGGAGCTCTCTGGGGCCAACGTCCTGACTTTC. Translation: CASRRLAELSGANVLTF.

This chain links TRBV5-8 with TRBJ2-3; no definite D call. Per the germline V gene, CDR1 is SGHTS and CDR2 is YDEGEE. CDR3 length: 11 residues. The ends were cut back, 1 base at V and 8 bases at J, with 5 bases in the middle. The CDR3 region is CASSLSVTQYF. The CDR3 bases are TGTGCCAGCAGCTTGTCCGTTACGCAGTATTTT.

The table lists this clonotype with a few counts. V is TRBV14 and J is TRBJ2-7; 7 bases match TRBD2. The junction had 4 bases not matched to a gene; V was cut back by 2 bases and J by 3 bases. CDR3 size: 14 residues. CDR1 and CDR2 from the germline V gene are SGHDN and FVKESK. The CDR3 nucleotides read TGTGCCAGCAGCCAACCGGGACTAAGCTACGAGCAGTACTTC. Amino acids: CASSQPGLSYEQYF.

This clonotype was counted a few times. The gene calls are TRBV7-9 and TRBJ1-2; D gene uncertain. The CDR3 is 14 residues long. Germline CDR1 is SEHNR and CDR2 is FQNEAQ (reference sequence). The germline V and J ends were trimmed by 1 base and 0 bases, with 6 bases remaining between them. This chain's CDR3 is CASSLVQPNYGYTF. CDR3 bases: TGTGCCAGCAGCTTAGTACAGCCTAACTATGGCTACACCTTC.

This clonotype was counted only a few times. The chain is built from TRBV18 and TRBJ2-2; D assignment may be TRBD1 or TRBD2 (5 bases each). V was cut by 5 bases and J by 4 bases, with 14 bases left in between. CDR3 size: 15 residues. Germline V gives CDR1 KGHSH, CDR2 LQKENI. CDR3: CASSTTGTLTGELFF. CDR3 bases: TGTGCCAGCTCAACGACCGGGACCCTCACCGGGGAGCTGTTTTTT.

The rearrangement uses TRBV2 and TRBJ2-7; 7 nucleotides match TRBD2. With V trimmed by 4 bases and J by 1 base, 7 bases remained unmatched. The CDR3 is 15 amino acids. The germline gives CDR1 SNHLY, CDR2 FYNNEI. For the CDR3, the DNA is TGTGCCAGCAGTGGTATAGCGGGTGTATCCTACGAGCAGTACTTC. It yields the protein CASSGIAGVSYEQYF.

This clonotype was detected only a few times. The chain's CDR3 is CATSDFRRDPDTQYF. The CDR3 nucleotides are TGTGCCACCAGTGATTTTCGTCGGGACCCAGATACGCAGTATTTT. The J gene is TRBJ2-3, the V gene TRBV24-1; D tentatively reads TRBD1 or TRBD2 (5 bases each). The CDR3 has 15 amino acids. The V and J ends lost 1 base and 4 bases respectively, with 11 bases between them. Germline CDR1 and CDR2: KGHDR and SFDVKD.

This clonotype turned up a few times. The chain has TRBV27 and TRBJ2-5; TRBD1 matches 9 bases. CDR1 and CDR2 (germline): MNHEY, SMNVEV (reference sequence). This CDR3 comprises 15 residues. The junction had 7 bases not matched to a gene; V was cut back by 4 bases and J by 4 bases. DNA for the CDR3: TGTGCCAGCAGTTCACACAGGGGGCGGTTAGAGACCCAGTACTTC. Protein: CASSSHRGRLETQYF.

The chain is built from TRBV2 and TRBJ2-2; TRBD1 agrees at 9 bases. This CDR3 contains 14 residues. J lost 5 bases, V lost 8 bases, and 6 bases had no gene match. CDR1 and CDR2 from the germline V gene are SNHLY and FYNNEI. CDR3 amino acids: CASLGQGWTGELFF. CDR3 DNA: TGTGCCAGCCTGGGACAGGGATGGACCGGGGAGCTGTTTTTT.

The CDR3 DNA reads as TGCGCCAGCAGCTTGGTACAGGGGGCGACCGGGGAGCTGTTTTTT. Its protein is CASSLVQGATGELFF. This chain links TRBV5-1 with TRBJ2-2; 9 bases fit TRBD1. The CDR3 covers 15 residues. The germline V gene encodes CDR1 SGHRS and CDR2 YFSETQ. With V trimmed by 0 bases and J by 5 bases, 2 bases remained unmatched.

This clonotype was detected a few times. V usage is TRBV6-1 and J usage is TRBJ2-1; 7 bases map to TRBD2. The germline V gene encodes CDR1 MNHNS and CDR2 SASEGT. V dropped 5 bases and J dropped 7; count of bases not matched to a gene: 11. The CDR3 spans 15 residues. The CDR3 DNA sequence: TGTGCCAGCAGTCCAGGACTAGAGGGCCTTAATGAGCAGTTCTTC. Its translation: CASSPGLEGLNEQFF.